These 28 T cell receptor beta chains share one sample of origin, sequenced in a study of CD8+ T cells in alopecia areata. The sample's treatment: oral pan-JAK inhibitor, 5-10 mg twice daily. Sequencing used cDNA as its template, made by extracting RNA and reverse transcribing it. Assay: immunoSEQ multiplex PCR; the TCRdb copy retains only in-frame clones and omits some. The data contain 79,000 or so clones, around two thirds of them singletons. The sample in question was CD8+ T cells sorted from blood, obtained at week 24, from a patient treated with tofacitinib. The receptors shown here come from a human donor with alopecia areata.

The chain has TRBV9 and TRBJ2-5; 8 bases fit TRBD2. After removal of 4 bases from V and 5 bases from J, the junction contained 7 bases not matched to a gene. Germline V gene data show CDR1 as SGDLS and CDR2 as YYNGEE. The CDR3 runs 14 residues. CDR3 coding DNA: TGTGCCAGCAGCCCCTACCTAGCGGGTGAGACCCAGTACTTC. Its translation is CASSPYLAGETQYF.

The chain has TRBV7-9 and TRBJ2-7, with D possibly being TRBD1 or TRBD2 (5 bases each). The V end lost 5 bases, the J end lost 0 bases, and 14 bases lay between the germline ends. Germline V CDR1 and CDR2: SEHNR, FQNEAQ (reference sequence). The CDR3 loop spans 15 amino acids. The CDR3 DNA follows: TGTGCCAGCAGCAATACGGGACCTCACTCCTACGAGCAGTACTTC. It yields the protein CASSNTGPHSYEQYF.

In regard to this clone: Within the sample, other DNA sequences also encode this same CDR3. The V call is TRBV29-1, the J call TRBJ1-1; 11 bases agree with TRBD1. The CDR3 has 12 amino acids. CDR1 and CDR2 (germline): SQVTM, ANQGSEA. Trimming at V came to 6 bases and at J to 4 bases, leaving 1 base not matched to a gene. The CDR3 is CSVGQGGTEAFF. DNA for the CDR3: TGCAGCGTGGGACAGGGGGGCACTGAAGCTTTCTTT.

This clone was seen more than once but under ten times. The chain carries TRBV6-4 and TRBJ2-6; D ambiguous. V was clipped by 2 bases and J by 2 bases, with 4 bases between them. The germline V gene encodes CDR1 MRHNA and CDR2 SNTAGT. The CDR3 loop spans 14 amino acids. CDR3: CASSDSTGANVLTF. As DNA, the CDR3 is TGTGCCAGCAGTGACAGCACTGGGGCCAACGTCCTGACTTTC.

This chain links TRBV5-1 with TRBJ1-1; TRBD1 matches 10 bases. The trim removed 1 base at V and 0 bases at J, leaving 3 bases unmatched. CDR1 and CDR2 (germline): SGHRS, YFSETQ. This CDR3 is 16 amino acids long. CDR3 region: CASSLWDRGVNTEAFF. CDR3 DNA: TGCGCCAGCAGCTTGTGGGACAGGGGAGTGAACACTGAAGCTTTCTTT.

The genes are TRBV10-3 and TRBJ2-6; 7 bases are a match to TRBD1. Germline V lookup: CDR1 ENHRY, CDR2 SYGVKD. The CDR3 has 17 amino acids. Trimming at V came to 4 bases and at J to 1 base, leaving 7 bases not matched to a gene. The DNA for the CDR3 is TGTGCCATCAGTGGACAGGGTGTAGTTTCTGGGGCCAACGTCCTGACTTTC. Its translation: CAISGQGVVSGANVLTF.

This clone turned up a few times. The chain uses TRBV4-3 and TRBJ1-1; D gene ambiguous. Germline V lookup: CDR1 LGHNA, CDR2 YSLEER. The CDR3 runs to 14 residues. Trimming left V 1 base short and J 0 bases short, with 6 bases between. The CDR3 sequence: CASSQAALNTEAFF. The CDR3 DNA sequence: TGCGCCAGCAGCCAAGCGGCACTGAACACTGAAGCTTTCTTT.

DNA of the CDR3: TGTGCCAGCAGCCCTACCGACAGGGGCGCGGGGGAGACCCAGTACTTC. Its translation: CASSPTDRGAGETQYF. The J gene is TRBJ2-5, the V gene TRBV7-9; TRBD1 agrees at 8 bases. The V and J ends lost 5 bases and 5 bases, in that order; junction bases with no gene match: 13. Per the germline V gene, CDR1 is SEHNR and CDR2 is FQNEAQ (reference sequence). CDR3 length: 16 amino acids.

The CDR3 DNA reads as TGTGCCACCAGCAGCGAAGGGTTGGCCTACGAGCAGTACTTC. Protein: CATSSEGLAYEQYF. The rearrangement joins TRBV15 to TRBJ2-7, with D hard to call. CDR3 length: 14 residues. The germline V gene has CDR1 LNHNV and CDR2 YYDKDF (reference sequence). Trimming shortened V by 3 bases and J by 2 bases, and 11 bases separated the two germline ends.

The rearrangement links TRBV7-9 to TRBJ1-1, with D unresolved. The CDR3 runs 12 residues. Germline V gene sequence: CDR1 SEHNR, CDR2 FQNEAQ (reference sequence). The V end was cut by 0 bases, the J end by 6 bases, with 5 bases between. The CDR3 protein is CASSLALAEAFF. The CDR3 DNA reads as TGTGCCAGCAGCTTAGCTCTGGCTGAAGCTTTCTTT.

This clone was seen just once. The CDR3 loop reads CASSVDGTSSYGYTF. The CDR3 bases are TGTGCCAGCAGCGTAGACGGAACCTCCAGCTATGGCTACACCTTC. This chain joins TRBV9 and TRBJ1-2; unclear D gene. CDR1 and CDR2 from the germline V gene are SGDLS and YYNGEE. Trimming left V 0 bases short and J 4 bases short, with 13 bases between. The CDR3 sequence is 15 residues long.

The genes are TRBV6-6 and TRBJ2-2; D not certain. Per the germline V gene, CDR1 is MNHNY and CDR2 is SVGAGI (reference sequence). Trimming took 6 bases from V and 5 from J, leaving 10 bases between them. The CDR3 totals 13 residues. The CDR3 DNA reads as TGTGCCAGCAGCCTTGAAGTAACCGGGGAGCTGTTTTTT. Protein: CASSLEVTGELFF.

The chain combines TRBV7-9 with TRBJ2-3, with 8 bases lining up with TRBD2. V dropped 5 bases and J dropped 6; count of bases not matched to a gene: 4. This CDR3 is built from 13 residues. Germline values: CDR1 SEHNR, CDR2 FQNEAQ (reference sequence). CDR3 protein: CASSGTSSDTQYF. As DNA, the CDR3 is TGTGCCAGCAGCGGGACTAGTTCGGATACGCAGTATTTT.

The rearrangement joins TRBV5-6 to TRBJ2-1; D gene ambiguous. Germline CDR1 and CDR2: SGHDT and YYEEEE. The CDR3 extends over 13 amino acids. V was clipped by 0 bases and J by 4 bases, with 5 bases between them. This CDR3 is CASSLAFYNEQFF. CDR3 coding DNA: TGTGCCAGCAGCTTGGCCTTTTACAATGAGCAGTTCTTC.

The V and J genes are TRBV14 and TRBJ1-1; weak D call: TRBD1 (5 bases). CDR3 length equals 14 residues. The V end lost 0 bases, the J end lost 8 bases, and 13 bases lay between the germline ends. From germline, CDR1 is SGHDN and CDR2 FVKESK. CDR3 sequence (DNA): TGTGCCAGCAGCCAAGAAAGAAAAGGGGCCGAAGCTTTCTTT. It yields the protein CASSQERKGAEAFF.

The rearrangement links TRBV29-1 to TRBJ1-2; D remains ambiguous. From germline, CDR1 is SQVTM and CDR2 ANQGSEA. This CDR3 region has 14 residues. V shed 0 bases and J shed 2 bases, with 10 bases lying between them. The CDR3 DNA reads as TGCAGCGTTGAAGATGGGTGGGGAAACTATGGCTACACCTTC. It specifies CSVEDGWGNYGYTF.

This clone was seen more than once but under ten times. The V call is TRBV9, the J call TRBJ2-3; TRBD2 matches at 10 bases. CDR3 length: 16 residues. Germline CDR1 and CDR2: SGDLS and YYNGEE. The junction had 4 bases not matched to a gene; V was cut back by 0 bases and J by 3 bases. This chain's CDR3 is CASSVDILAGTDTQYF. The DNA for the CDR3 is TGTGCCAGCAGCGTAGATATACTAGCGGGGACAGATACGCAGTATTTT.

For this clone: A read error may account for a junction end that differs from germline. The rearrangement joins TRBV10-3 to TRBJ1-1; the D is unclear. The CDR3 loop spans 14 amino acids. From germline, CDR1 is ENHRY and CDR2 SYGVKD. CDR3 loop: CAICDSGMNTEAFF. The CDR3 nucleotides are TGTGCCATCTGTGATTCCGGCATGAACACTGAAGCTTTCTTT.

V and J are TRBV5-1 and TRBJ2-1; tentatively, D is TRBD2 (5 bases). Trimming took 0 bases from V and 8 from J, leaving 6 bases between them. The CDR3 length is 12 residues. Germline assignment: CDR1 SGHRS and CDR2 YFSETQ. CDR3 sequence (DNA): TGCGCCAGCAGCTTGGGACTACATGAGCAGTTCTTC. Translating gives CASSLGLHEQFF.

CDR3 in DNA: TGCAGCGCTCAAGATGGGGACTATGGCTACACCTTC. Amino acids: CSAQDGDYGYTF. The V gene is TRBV29-1, the J gene TRBJ1-2; D remains ambiguous. The CDR3 loop spans 12 amino acids. Trimming took off 7 bases at V and 3 bases at J, with 12 bases between the two ends. Germline V gene data show CDR1 as SQVTM and CDR2 as ANQGSEA.

In its sample, this clone was seen a few times. The V gene is TRBV9, the J gene TRBJ1-1; D remains unclear. The length of the CDR3 is 17 residues. Per the germline V gene, CDR1 is SGDLS and CDR2 is YYNGEE. Trimming removed 0 bases from V and 2 bases from J, with 17 bases in between. The CDR3 loop reads CASSVGVQIGPNTEAFF. CDR3 in DNA: TGTGCCAGCAGCGTAGGCGTCCAAATCGGGCCAAACACTGAAGCTTTCTTT.

This sequence joins TRBV11-2 and TRBJ2-5, with 12 bases aligning to TRBD1. Germline CDR1 and CDR2: SGHAT and FQNNGV. V was clipped by 5 bases and J by 5 bases; unmatched bases: 6. The CDR3 consists of 15 residues. CDR3 DNA: TGTGCCAGCAGCAAAGGGGACAGGGGGCATGAGACCCAGTACTTC. Translation gives CASSKGDRGHETQYF.

This chain links TRBV5-6 with TRBJ2-7, with a tentative D call TRBD2 (6 bases). This CDR3 has 13 residues. V gave up 3 bases and J gave up 4 bases, with 11 bases separating them. From germline, CDR1 is SGHDT and CDR2 YYEEEE. In DNA form, the CDR3 reads TGTGCCAGCAGCTCGACTAGTACTTACGAGCAGTACTTC. Translated, it gives CASSSTSTYEQYF.

This chain joins TRBV11-2 and TRBJ2-7, with D tentatively TRBD1 or TRBD2 (5 bases each). CDR1 is SGHAT and CDR2 is FQNNGV in the germline V gene. This CDR3 has 14 amino acids. The V end lost 5 bases, the J end lost 4 bases, and 15 bases lay between the germline ends. The CDR3 DNA follows: TGTGCCAGCAGCAGTCCGGGACCTAAATACGAGCAGTACTTC. Its protein product is CASSSPGPKYEQYF.

V gene TRBV4-1 combines with J gene TRBJ2-7; D remains ambiguous. Germline V gene data show CDR1 as MGHRA and CDR2 as YSYEKL. The CDR3 has 15 amino acids. Trimming shortened V by 0 bases and J by 2 bases, and 11 bases separated the two germline ends. The CDR3 DNA follows: TGCGCCAGCAGCCAAGAAGGAGAAGGGACCTACGAGCAGTACTTC. Translating it yields CASSQEGEGTYEQYF.

The CDR3 region is CASSLVAGDEQFF. The CDR3 region has the DNA TGTGCCAGCAGCTTAGTAGCTGGGGATGAGCAGTTCTTC. J is TRBJ2-1 and V is TRBV7-2, with D hard to call. V was cut by 1 base and J by 8 bases, with 9 bases left in between. Germline V gives CDR1 SGHTA, CDR2 FQGNSA. This CDR3 spans 13 amino acids.

In DNA form, the CDR3 reads TGTGCCAGCAGCCTCCCCTCTAGTCATGAGCAGTTCTTC. It translates to CASSLPSSHEQFF. V and J are TRBV27 and TRBJ2-1; D uncertain. The CDR3 contains 13 residues. Germline V gene sequence: CDR1 MNHEY, CDR2 SMNVEV (reference sequence). V was cut by 6 bases and J by 8 bases, with 14 bases left in between.

There are a few counts of this clone. This chain joins TRBV5-1 and TRBJ2-2; D not resolved. V was trimmed by 2 bases and J by 3 bases, leaving 8 bases between them. Germline V gives CDR1 SGHRS, CDR2 YFSETQ. This CDR3 comprises 14 residues. CDR3 residues: CASSFPRDTGELFF. In DNA, the CDR3 is TGCGCCAGCAGCTTTCCTCGGGACACCGGGGAGCTGTTTTTT.